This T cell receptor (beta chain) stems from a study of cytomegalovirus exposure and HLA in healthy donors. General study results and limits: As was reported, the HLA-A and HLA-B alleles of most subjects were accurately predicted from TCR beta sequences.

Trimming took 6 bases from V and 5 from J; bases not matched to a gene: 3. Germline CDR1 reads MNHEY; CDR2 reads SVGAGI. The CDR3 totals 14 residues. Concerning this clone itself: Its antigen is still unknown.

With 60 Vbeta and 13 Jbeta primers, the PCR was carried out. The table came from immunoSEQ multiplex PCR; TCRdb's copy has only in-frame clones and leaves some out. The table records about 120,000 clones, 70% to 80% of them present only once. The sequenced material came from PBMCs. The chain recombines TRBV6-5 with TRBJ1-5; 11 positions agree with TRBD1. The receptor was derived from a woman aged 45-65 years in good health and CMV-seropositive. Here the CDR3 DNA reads TGTGCCAGCAGGCGGACAGGGGGCCATCAGCCCCAGCATTTT. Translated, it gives CASRRTGGHQPQHF.